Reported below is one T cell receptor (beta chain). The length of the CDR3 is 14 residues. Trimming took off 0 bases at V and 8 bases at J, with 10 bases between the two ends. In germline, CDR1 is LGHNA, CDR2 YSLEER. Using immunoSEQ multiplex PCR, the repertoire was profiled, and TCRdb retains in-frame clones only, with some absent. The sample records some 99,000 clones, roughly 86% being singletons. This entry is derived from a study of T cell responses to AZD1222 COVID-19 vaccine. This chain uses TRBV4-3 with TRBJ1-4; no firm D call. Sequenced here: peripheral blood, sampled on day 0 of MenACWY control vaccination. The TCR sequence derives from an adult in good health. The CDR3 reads CASSQDTAKEKLFF. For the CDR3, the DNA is TGCGCCAGCAGCCAAGATACGGCGAAGGAAAAACTGTTTTTT.